Reported below is one T cell receptor (beta chain). Antigen specificity is unknown. There are 16 residues in the CDR3. The data were taken from a study of cytomegalovirus exposure and HLA in healthy donors. Broader study findings: TCR beta sequences reportedly predicted the HLA-A and HLA-B alleles of most subjects accurately. A later analysis linked a missense DCLRE1C variant to TCR beta V- and J-gene trimming. Common viral pathogens were later found to be apparently linked to several of the most significant clusters.

In the PCR, 60 Vbeta and 13 Jbeta primers were used. As processed by the authors: Unique TCR beta chains numbered around 75 million in a later analysis, with some 9.9 million shared. Method: immunoSEQ multiplex PCR; TCRdb's copy keeps in-frame clones and lacks some. V and J calls and clone size are those listed in that table; D and trimming were worked out from the DNA. The sample holds 200,000 or so clones, 60% to 80% seen once. The genes are TRBV12-1 and TRBJ2-7; whether TRBD2, the table's D call, matches the DNA was not checked. TRBV12-1 is given as a pseudogene. Sequencing was performed on PBMCs. The receptor's source is a man younger than 35 in good health and CMV-seronegative. CDR3: CASSPDLAGGLYEQYF. The DNA of the CDR3 is TGTGCCAGCAGCCCCGATCTAGCGGGGGGGCTCTACGAGCAGTACTTC.